This entry concerns a single T cell receptor (beta chain). Its antigen is currently unknown. CDR3 length: 14 amino acids. The germline CDR1 and CDR2 sequences are SGHNT and YYREEE (reference sequence). With 5 bases clipped from V and 5 bases from J, the junction kept 9 bases outside the gene matches. The PCR contained 60 Vbeta and 13 Jbeta primers. Libraries were prepared by immunoSEQ multiplex PCR; TCRdb keeps only in-frame clonotypes and omits some of them. The sample consists of 55,000 to 75,000 clones, about 68% of them appearing once. The data were taken from a study of cytomegalovirus exposure and HLA in healthy donors. General study points: Among TCR beta chains of equal frequency, HLA-associated ones were more clonally expanded in a later analysis. Usually a TCR sequence was rare, but some public TCRs were found in many donors. Follow-up analysis found HLA locus-dependent TCR association rates, highest for DRB1 and lowest for HLA-C.

The TCR comes from a woman in her 30s in good health and CMV-seropositive. Sequenced input: PBMCs. J is TRBJ2-5 and V is TRBV5-4, with TRBD1 matching over 7 bases. DNA for the CDR3: TGTGCCAGCAGACGAATTGGACAGGAGGAGACCCAGTACTTC. It yields the protein CASRRIGQEETQYF. Looking up the rest from reference TRBV5-4 and TRBJ2-5 gives the full variable domain: ETGVTQSPTHLIKTRGQQVTLRCSSQSGHNTVSWYQQALGQGPQFIFQYYREEENGRGNFPPRFSGLQFPNYSSELNVNALELDDSALYLCASRRIGQEETQYFGPGTRLLVL.